These T cell receptor beta chains were read from a single sample in a study of T cell responses to AZD1222 COVID-19 vaccine. Assay: immunoSEQ multiplex PCR; the TCRdb copy retains only in-frame clones and omits some. The repertoire holds around 83,000 clones, approximately 85% seen once, with 8.7% in the top ten. The sample was peripheral blood, taken on day 0 of AZD1222 vaccination. These receptors originate from an adult in good health. Both conserved end residues are part of each CDR3. Each record gives: V gene, J gene, clone size, CDR3 protein. Rows may omit the clone size; those that give it use once, few, many or a size class.

>TRBV10-1|TRBJ2-5|NA
CASRPPLAGARGGGQETQYF
>TRBV28|TRBJ1-2|NA
CASSSSDRNGYTF
>TRBV4-3|TRBJ2-1|NA
CASSHPGVYNEQFF
>TRBV11-2|TRBJ2-5|NA
CASSLTGDSETQYF
>TRBV6-6|TRBJ1-5|NA
CASSYALGRGNQPQHF
>TRBV19|TRBJ1-3|NA
CASPPDRFAGNTIYF
>TRBV5-6|TRBJ2-6|NA
CASSEGRPTFSGANVLTF
>TRBV5-1|TRBJ2-7|NA
CASSLDVAGVYEQYF
>TRBV19|TRBJ2-3|NA
CASSMRLAGRGTDTQYF
>TRBV7-2|TRBJ2-2|once
CASSFVRGGTGELFF
>TRBV13|TRBJ1-5|NA
CASSFSAGLTQRQPQHF
>TRBV9|TRBJ1-2|NA
CASSVGPNYGYTF
>TRBV19|TRBJ2-5|NA
CASTAGNQETQYF
>TRBV6-6|TRBJ1-1|few
CASSDRETEAFF
>TRBV12-3/TRBV12-4|TRBJ2-1|NA
CATLYGGGNEQFF
>TRBV9|TRBJ2-1|NA
CASSVDPASPGPARVEQFF
>TRBV27|TRBJ1-5|NA
CASSSRQYSNQPQHF
>TRBV28|TRBJ1-2|NA
CASKPLLGRGSHGYTF
>TRBV7-9|TRBJ1-3|NA
CASSPTSPGTPIYF
>TRBV9|TRBJ1-1|NA
CASSVATTSGTEAFF
>TRBV7-8|TRBJ1-5|NA
CASSPLGLSAYNQPQHF
>TRBV19|TRBJ2-2|NA
CASSIPGASTGELFF
>TRBV19|TRBJ1-3|NA
CASSLTVGSVAIYF
>TRBV20-1|TRBJ2-7|NA
CSVGDPYEQYF
>TRBV3-1/TRBV3-2|TRBJ1-4|once
CASSYGGGTQEKLFF
>TRBV7-9|TRBJ1-2|NA
CASSLASTPRYGYTF
>TRBV28|TRBJ2-3|NA
CATRGGPDPNTQYF
>TRBV18|TRBJ2-3|NA
CASSSFRTSGRGDTQYF
>TRBV5-6|TRBJ1-2|NA
CASSPDTGGYTF
>TRBV19|TRBJ1-1|once
CASSIGLRDRGTEAFF
>TRBV2|TRBJ1-6|once
CASSETTDYNSPLHF
>TRBV18|TRBJ2-1|few
CASSPVTGTEQFF
>TRBV4-2|TRBJ1-5|NA
CASSQVRGGSNQPQHF
>TRBV5-4|TRBJ2-3|once
CASSLEAARGNTDTQYF
>TRBV3-1/TRBV3-2|TRBJ2-7|NA
CASSQPEGLAGGKEQYF
>TRBV11-2|TRBJ2-5|NA
CASSSGGANLVETQYF
>TRBV4-1|TRBJ2-3|few
CASSLRTSLSTDTQYF
>TRBV7-2|TRBJ1-3|NA
CASSFGTGQGPLAGNTIYF
>TRBV10-2|TRBJ1-1|few
CASNQANTEAFF
>TRBV30|TRBJ1-1|NA
CAWSGRMGTEAFF
>TRBV12-3/TRBV12-4|TRBJ1-3|NA
CASSLGVGNTIYF
>TRBV7-3|TRBJ1-6|NA
CASSLRSRGSPLHF
>TRBV6-5|TRBJ2-2|NA
CASTGGRTAPPKLFF
>TRBV20-1|TRBJ1-3|NA
CSASPDSYSGNTIYF
>TRBV5-4|TRBJ1-3|NA
CASSLGGSRAGNTIYF
>TRBV7-2|TRBJ2-5|NA
CASSPGTSWETQYF
>TRBV28|TRBJ1-2|NA
CASSLAADYGYTF
>TRBV5-4|TRBJ2-7|once
CASSPGGGGPYEQYF
>TRBV7-9|TRBJ1-4|NA
CASSSLTGPDEKLFF
>TRBV5-6|TRBJ1-1|NA
CASSLGPGLARSYNTEAFF
>TRBV6-5|TRBJ2-1|once
CASSYQREGLYEQFF
>TRBV7-2|TRBJ2-2|NA
CASSLGLAGGLRATGELFF
>TRBV27|TRBJ1-6|NA
CASTPRSSQPNSPLHF
>TRBV5-1|TRBJ2-3|NA
CASRPNSGRTDTQYF
>TRBV7-2|TRBJ1-5|once
CASSLRTGYNQPQHF
>TRBV4-2|TRBJ2-3|once
CASSQLELTTEDTQYF